The T cell receptor beta chain under discussion was sequenced for a study of cytomegalovirus exposure and HLA in healthy donors. Across the whole study: The 130 or so validation repertoires, a later analysis reported, used the same platform as the 650 to 800 repertoires from the first cohort.

Whole-study findings and limits: The tendency of first-cohort TCR clusters to co-occur in the 120 or so validation repertoires was identified by a subsequent analysis. A few CMV-associated chains proved CMV antigen-specific in vitro. Diagnosis of cytomegalovirus status made by the classifier reportedly showed high specificity and sensitivity.

Here immunoSEQ multiplex PCR was the method, and the copy in TCRdb shows in-frame clones only, minus some. The repertoire holds approximately 160,000 clones, with 80% to 85% as singletons. This clone has ten or more counts. As yet, its antigen is unknown. The V gene lost 7 bases and the J gene lost 6 bases, with 18 bases spanning the gap. The CDR3 runs 14 residues. The germline V gene encodes CDR1 MDHEN and CDR2 SYDVKM. The sample was PBMCs. The chain carries TRBV28 and TRBJ1-2; a possible D gene is TRBD1 (5 bases). This clonotype was sampled from a man under 40 in good health and CMV-seropositive. Written as DNA, the CDR3 is TGTGCCAGCATGCTGGGGGGAGCCGATAATGGCTACACCTTC. Amino acid sequence: CASMLGGADNGYTF.